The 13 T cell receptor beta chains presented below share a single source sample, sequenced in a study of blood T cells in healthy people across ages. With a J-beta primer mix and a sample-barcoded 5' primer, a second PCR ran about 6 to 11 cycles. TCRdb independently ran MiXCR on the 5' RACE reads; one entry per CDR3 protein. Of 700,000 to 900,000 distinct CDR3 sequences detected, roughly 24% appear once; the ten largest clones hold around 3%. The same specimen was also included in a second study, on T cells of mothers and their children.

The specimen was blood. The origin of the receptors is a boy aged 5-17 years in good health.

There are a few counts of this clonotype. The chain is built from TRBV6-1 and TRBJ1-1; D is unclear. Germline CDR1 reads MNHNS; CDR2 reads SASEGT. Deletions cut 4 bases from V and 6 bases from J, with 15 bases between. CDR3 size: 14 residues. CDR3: CASSGLPRYAEAFF. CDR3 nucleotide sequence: TGTGCCAGCAGTGGTCTCCCACGGTATGCTGAAGCTTTCTTT.

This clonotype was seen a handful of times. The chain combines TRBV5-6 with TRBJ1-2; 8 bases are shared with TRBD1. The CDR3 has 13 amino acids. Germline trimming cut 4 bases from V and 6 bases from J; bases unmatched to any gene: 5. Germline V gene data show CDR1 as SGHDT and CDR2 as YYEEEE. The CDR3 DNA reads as TGTGCCAGCAGCCGGGGACAGGCGGATGGCTACACCTTC. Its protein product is CASSRGQADGYTF.

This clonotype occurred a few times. CDR3 loop: CASSATGTDPPETQYF. In nucleotides, the CDR3 is TGTGCCAGCAGTGCAACCGGGACAGACCCGCCAGAGACCCAGTACTTC. The chain links TRBV6-1 to TRBJ2-5, with 7 bases identical to TRBD1. The V gene end was trimmed by 4 bases and the J gene end by 4 bases; junction bases not matched to a gene: 12. Germline CDR1 is MNHNS and CDR2 is SASEGT. The CDR3 has 16 amino acids.

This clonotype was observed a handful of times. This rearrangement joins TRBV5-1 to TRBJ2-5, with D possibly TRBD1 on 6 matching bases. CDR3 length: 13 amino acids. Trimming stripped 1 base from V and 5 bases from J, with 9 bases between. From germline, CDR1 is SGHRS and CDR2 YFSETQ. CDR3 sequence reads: CASSLPGDETQYF. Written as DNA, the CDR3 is TGCGCCAGCAGCTTGCCAGGGGACGAGACCCAGTACTTC.

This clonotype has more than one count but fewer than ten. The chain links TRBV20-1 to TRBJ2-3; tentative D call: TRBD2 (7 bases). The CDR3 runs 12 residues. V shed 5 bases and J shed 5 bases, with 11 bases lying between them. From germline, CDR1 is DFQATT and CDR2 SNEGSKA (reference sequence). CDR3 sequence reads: CSAPRGGDTQYF. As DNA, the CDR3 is TGCAGTGCTCCTAGGGGGGGAGATACGCAGTATTTT.

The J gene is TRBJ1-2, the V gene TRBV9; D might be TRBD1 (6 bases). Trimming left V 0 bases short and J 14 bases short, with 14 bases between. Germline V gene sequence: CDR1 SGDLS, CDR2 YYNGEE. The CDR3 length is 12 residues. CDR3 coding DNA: TGTGCCAGCAGCGTAGACGTGACAGGCTTTACCTTC. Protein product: CASSVDVTGFTF.

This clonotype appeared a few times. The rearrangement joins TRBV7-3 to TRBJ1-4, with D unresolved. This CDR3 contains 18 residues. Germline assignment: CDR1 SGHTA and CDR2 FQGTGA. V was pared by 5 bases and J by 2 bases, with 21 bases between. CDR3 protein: CASSPRPWEDATNEKLFF. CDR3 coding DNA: TGTGCCAGCAGCCCTCGGCCGTGGGAGGACGCTACTAATGAAAAACTGTTTTTT.

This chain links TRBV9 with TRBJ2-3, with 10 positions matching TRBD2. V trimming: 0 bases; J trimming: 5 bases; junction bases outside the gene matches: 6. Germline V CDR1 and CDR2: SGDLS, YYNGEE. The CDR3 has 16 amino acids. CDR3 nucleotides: TGTGCCAGCAGCGTAGGGGTTAGCGGGAGGATAGATACGCAGTATTTT. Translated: CASSVGVSGRIDTQYF.

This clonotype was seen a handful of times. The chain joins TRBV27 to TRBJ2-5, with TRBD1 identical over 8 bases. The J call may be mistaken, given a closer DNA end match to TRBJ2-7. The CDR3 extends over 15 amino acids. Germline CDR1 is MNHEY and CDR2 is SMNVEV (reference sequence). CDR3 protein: CASSQGQAPFYEQYF. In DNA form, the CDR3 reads TGTGCCAGCAGCCAGGGACAGGCACCCTTCTACGAGCAGTACTTC.

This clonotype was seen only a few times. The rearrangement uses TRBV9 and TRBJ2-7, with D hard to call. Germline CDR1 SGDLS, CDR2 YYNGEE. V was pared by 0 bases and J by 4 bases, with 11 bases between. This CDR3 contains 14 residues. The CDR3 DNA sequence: TGTGCCAGCAGCGTAGATGAAGGGCGGTACGAGCAGTACTTC. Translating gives CASSVDEGRYEQYF.

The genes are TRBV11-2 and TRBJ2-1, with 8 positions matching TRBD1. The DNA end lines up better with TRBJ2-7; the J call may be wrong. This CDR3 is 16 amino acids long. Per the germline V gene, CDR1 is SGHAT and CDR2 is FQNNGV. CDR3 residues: CASSLDHATGAYEQYF. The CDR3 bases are TGTGCCAGCAGCTTAGATCACGCGACAGGGGCATACGAGCAGTACTTC.

The CDR3 here is CSVEGHGTGGSYEQYF. CDR3 coding DNA: TGCAGCGTTGAGGGTCACGGAACAGGTGGATCCTACGAGCAGTACTTC. The chain is built from TRBV29-1 and TRBJ2-7, with D possibly being TRBD1 (5 bases). Germline assignment: CDR1 SQVTM and CDR2 ANQGSEA. V was trimmed by 3 bases and J by 1 base, leaving 19 bases between them. The CDR3 contains 16 residues.

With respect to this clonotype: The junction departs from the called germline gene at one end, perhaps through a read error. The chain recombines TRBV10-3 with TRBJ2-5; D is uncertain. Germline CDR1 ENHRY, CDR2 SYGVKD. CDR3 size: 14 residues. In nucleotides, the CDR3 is TGTGCCATCGGTGAAGACACGAGGCAGGAGACCCAGTACTTC. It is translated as CAIGEDTRQETQYF.